Following are 30 T cell receptor beta chains from one sample sequenced in a study of T cells in Graves' hyperthyroidism and ophthalmopathy. The source material, RNA transcripts, was used to amplify TCR beta CDR3 regions. With the HTBI primer set, the TCR CDR3 went through a first round of RT-PCR. TCRdb recomputed calls from the multiplex PCR reads with MiXCR, one row per CDR3 protein. The sample holds around 600,000 distinct CDR3 sequences; 13% to 15% are singletons and the top ten take about 7%. Input material: blood. The source of these receptors is a woman aged 18-35 years with Graves' ophthalmopathy.

V and J are TRBV11-3 and TRBJ2-1; D could derive from TRBD1 or TRBD2 (6 bases each). Germline assignment: CDR1 SGHNT and CDR2 YENEEA. V was clipped by 6 bases and J by 16 bases, with 22 bases between them. The CDR3 spans 13 residues. This CDR3 is CASRPGGQGFNFF. In DNA form, the CDR3 reads TGTGCCAGCAGACCCGGGGGCCAAGGGTTCAATTTCTTC.

There are many counts of this clonotype. The CDR3 nucleotides are TGTGCCAGCAGCTTAGGGGGGGCGGGGCCCTACAATGAGCAGTTCTTC. As protein: CASSLGGAGPYNEQFF. The chain uses TRBV11-3 and TRBJ2-1; D is tentatively TRBD1 or TRBD2 (6 bases each). CDR1 and CDR2 (germline): SGHNT, YENEEA. This CDR3 spans 16 amino acids. Trimming took 1 base from V and 2 from J, leaving 12 bases between them. Filled out from reference TRBV11-3 and TRBJ2-1, the complete variable domain reads EAGVVQSPRYKIIEKKQPVAFWCNPISGHNTLYWYLQNLGQGPELLIRYENEEAVDDSQLPKDRFSAERLKGVDSTLKIQPAELGDSAVYLCASSLGGAGPYNEQFFGPGTRLTVL.

This clonotype was detected ten times or more. The chain links TRBV2 to TRBJ2-7; D is perhaps TRBD1 (6 bases). V was clipped by 6 bases and J by 6 bases, with 12 bases between them. This CDR3 spans 12 amino acids. Germline V gene sequence: CDR1 SNHLY, CDR2 FYNNEI. This chain's CDR3 is CASSFGQSEQYF. The CDR3 DNA reads as TGTGCCAGCAGCTTCGGACAGTCCGAGCAGTACTTC.

As for this clonotype: This clone may be a read error of a much larger clone one base away. The rearrangement joins TRBV6-4 to TRBJ2-2, with D uncertain. The CDR3 spans 12 residues. Germline CDR1 MRHNA, CDR2 SNTAGT. Trimming took 5 bases from V and 7 from J, leaving 8 bases between them. CDR3 sequence (DNA): TGTGCCAGCAGTTACGACGTCGGGGAGCTGTTTTTT. It translates to CASSYDVGELFF.

As to this clonotype: A much more abundant neighbour one base away suggests this may be a read error. The J gene is TRBJ1-2, the V gene TRBV11-2; D uncertain. The V and J ends lost 7 bases and 5 bases respectively, with 17 bases between them. The CDR3 contains 14 residues. Per the germline V gene, CDR1 is SGHAT and CDR2 is FQNNGV. CDR3 sequence (DNA): TGTGCCAGCACCACCGAAACAAGCGCGTATGGCTACACCTTC. It specifies CASTTETSAYGYTF. Supplemented by reference TRBV11-2 and TRBJ1-2, the full variable domain reads EAGVAQSPRYKIIEKRQSVAFWCNPISGHATLYWYQQILGQGPKLLIQFQNNGVVDDSQLPKDRFSAERLKGVDSTLKIQPAKLEDSAVYLCASTTETSAYGYTFGSGTRLTVV.

This clonotype was observed at least ten times. The chain is built from TRBV12-3 or TRBV12-4 and TRBJ2-3; the D is unclear. The CDR3 totals 17 residues. V dropped 5 bases and J dropped 0 bases, with 18 bases sitting between them. In DNA, the CDR3 is TGTGCCAGCAGTCCCGTTACCCCCGCCTGGAGCACAGATACGCAGTATTTT. Amino acid sequence: CASSPVTPAWSTDTQYF.

This clonotype has only one observation. Possible read error: a much larger clone is one base away. V usage is TRBV6-2 or TRBV6-3 and J usage is TRBJ2-3, with a possible D match to TRBD2 (6 bases). V lost 5 bases and J lost 1, with 13 bases in between. Germline lookup yields CDR1 MNHEY and CDR2 SVGEGT. This CDR3 spans 15 amino acids. CDR3 sequence: CASSGRRLGTDTQYF. The CDR3 DNA reads TGTGCCAGCAGTGGTAGAAGACTAGGCACAGATACGCAGTATTTT.

A note on this clonotype: This may stem from a read error, because a much larger clone lies one nucleotide away. J is TRBJ2-6 and V is TRBV19, with TRBD1 matching 10 bases. The V and J ends lost 5 bases and 0 bases, in that order; junction bases with no gene match: 13. Germline lookup yields CDR1 LNHDA and CDR2 SQIVND (reference sequence). CDR3 size: 20 residues. CDR3 residues: CASSVPPGTGAFSGANVLTF. Written as DNA, the CDR3 is TGTGCCAGTAGTGTCCCTCCCGGGACAGGGGCCTTCTCTGGGGCCAACGTCCTGACTTTC.

This clonotype appeared many times. The chain uses TRBV20-1 and TRBJ2-1, with 7 bases fitting TRBD2. From germline, CDR1 is DFQATT and CDR2 SNEGSKA (reference sequence). The length of the CDR3 is 16 residues. V lost 2 bases to trimming and J lost 3 bases; unmatched junction nucleotides: 10. Here the CDR3 reads CSARRRLALLYNEQFF. CDR3 DNA sequence: TGCAGTGCTAGAAGGCGACTAGCCCTCCTCTACAATGAGCAGTTCTTC.

This chain's CDR3 is CASSWAGGNQPQHF. The CDR3 DNA sequence: TGTGCCAGCAGTTGGGCAGGGGGGAATCAGCCCCAGCATTTT. V usage is TRBV6-5 and J usage is TRBJ1-5, with TRBD1 matching over 7 bases. Germline CDR1 reads MNHEY; CDR2 reads SVGAGI. The CDR3 consists of 14 residues. The trim removed 4 bases at V and 4 bases at J, leaving 4 bases unmatched.

There are many counts of this clonotype. The chain is built from TRBV12-3 or TRBV12-4 and TRBJ2-2, with 7 bases lining up with TRBD2. The CDR3 covers 15 residues. After removal of 3 bases from V and 0 bases from J, the junction contained 1 base not matched to a gene. The CDR3 here is CASSFAGANTGELFF. CDR3 coding DNA: TGTGCCAGCAGTTTCGCGGGAGCGAACACCGGGGAGCTGTTTTTT.

This clonotype was counted many times. The chain carries TRBV20-1 and TRBJ1-1, with a weak D call TRBD1 (6 bases). Per the germline V gene, CDR1 is DFQATT and CDR2 is SNEGSKA (reference sequence). This CDR3 has 14 amino acids. The V end lost 7 bases, the J end lost 3 bases, and 18 bases lay between the germline ends. As DNA, the CDR3 is TGCAGTGTCCCTCTTTGGGGGCAGGACACTGAAGCTTTCTTT. Protein product: CSVPLWGQDTEAFF.

The chain combines TRBV7-2 with TRBJ2-5, with D possibly TRBD1 on 5 matching bases. Germline assignment: CDR1 SGHTA and CDR2 FQGNSA. The CDR3 is made up of 15 amino acids. V was cut by 1 base and J by 1 base, with 10 bases left in between. This CDR3 is CASSLVGRAQETQYF. The CDR3 nucleotides are TGTGCCAGCAGCTTAGTAGGCAGGGCCCAAGAGACCCAGTACTTC.

This clonotype was counted ten times or more. V usage is TRBV6-2 or TRBV6-3 and J usage is TRBJ2-5, with 13 bases fitting TRBD2. J gave up 5 bases and V 5 bases, and 2 bases lay outside the gene matches. CDR1 is MNHEY and CDR2 is SVGEGT in the germline V gene. There are 14 residues in the CDR3. CDR3 loop: CASSGLAGAETQYF. The CDR3 DNA follows: TGTGCCAGCAGTGGACTAGCGGGAGCTGAGACCCAGTACTTC.

This clonotype has at least ten counts. The CDR3 spells CASSFGGYYNEQFF. The CDR3 DNA sequence: TGTGCCAGCAGTTTTGGCGGGTACTACAATGAGCAGTTCTTC. The V call is TRBV28, the J call TRBJ2-1; the D gene is possibly TRBD2 (5 bases). Germline V gene sequence: CDR1 MDHEN, CDR2 SYDVKM. The ends were cut back, 3 bases at V and 3 bases at J, with 9 bases in the middle. CDR3 length equals 14 residues.

This clonotype was found many times. Written as DNA, the CDR3 is TGTGCCAGCAGCTTAGGCCCGACAGGGTTGGGTCAGCCCCAGCATTTT. This sequence encodes CASSLGPTGLGQPQHF. The chain has TRBV7-2 and TRBJ1-5; 7 positions agree with TRBD1. Germline-derived CDR1 and CDR2 are SGHTA and FQGNSA. V lost 1 base and J lost 6; bases outside the gene matches: 9. The CDR3 has 16 amino acids.

This clonotype has a count of ten or more. The J gene is TRBJ1-1, the V gene TRBV6-5; possibly TRBD1 for D (6 bases). Deletions cut 0 bases from V and 5 bases from J, with 10 bases between. CDR1 and CDR2 (germline): MNHEY, SVGAGI. The CDR3 totals 14 residues. Written as DNA, the CDR3 is TGTGCCAGCAGTTACTCGCAGGGGTGGACTGAAGCTTTCTTT. Its translation is CASSYSQGWTEAFF.

The sample holds a few counts of this clonotype. This chain links TRBV10-3 with TRBJ2-3; TRBD2 matches at 10 bases. The CDR3 runs 18 residues. V shed 5 bases and J 2 bases; nucleotides not matched to a gene: 13. Germline lookup yields CDR1 ENHRY and CDR2 SYGVKD. The CDR3 here is CAISTPPPGTSDTDTQYF. CDR3 bases: TGTGCCATCAGTACACCCCCTCCCGGGACTAGCGACACAGATACGCAGTATTTT.

This clonotype occurred many times. V usage is TRBV5-1 and J usage is TRBJ2-1; a possible D gene is TRBD2 (5 bases). Per the germline V gene, CDR1 is SGHRS and CDR2 is YFSETQ. Trimming left V 0 bases short and J 0 bases short, with 16 bases between. This CDR3 contains 18 residues. The CDR3 region is CASSLVGPGISSYNEQFF. CDR3 coding DNA: TGCGCCAGCAGCTTGGTCGGGCCCGGGATTTCCTCCTACAATGAGCAGTTCTTC.

CDR3 sequence reads: CASSPGFSDTQYF. As DNA, the CDR3 is TGTGCCAGCAGTCCGGGTTTCTCAGATACGCAGTATTTT. The chain combines TRBV6-2 or TRBV6-3 with TRBJ2-3; D gene uncertain. The V gene lost 5 bases and the J gene lost 4 bases, with 10 bases spanning the gap. The germline CDR1 and CDR2 sequences are MNHEY and SVGEGT. The CDR3 is 13 amino acids.

In its sample, this clonotype was seen many times. One end of the junction varies from germline; a read error may be responsible. The chain employs TRBV7-2 and TRBJ2-7, with TRBD2 identical over 11 bases. Germline-derived CDR1 and CDR2 are SGHTA and FQGNSA. The CDR3 has 13 residues. DNA of the CDR3: TGTGCCAGCAGCTTAGGAAGACTAGCGGGGCGGAACTTC. Protein: CASSLGRLAGRNF.

This clonotype was seen at least ten times. V gene TRBV28 combines with J gene TRBJ2-1; unclear D gene. CDR1 and CDR2 from the germline V gene are MDHEN and SYDVKM. V was trimmed by 3 bases and J by 4 bases, leaving 13 bases between them. The CDR3 has 15 residues. CDR3 in amino acids: CASSFQGKVYNEQFF. The CDR3 region has the DNA TGTGCCAGCAGTTTTCAAGGGAAAGTTTACAATGAGCAGTTCTTC.

This sequence joins TRBV7-9 and TRBJ2-2; possible D gene TRBD1, 5 bases. The CDR3 is 15 residues long. Germline-derived CDR1 and CDR2 are SEHNR and FQNEAQ (reference sequence). Between the trimmed V and J ends, which lost 2 bases and 4 bases, there was a span of 11 bases. This CDR3 reads CASSLRGSSTGELFF. The CDR3 DNA sequence: TGTGCCAGCAGCTTAAGGGGCAGCAGCACCGGGGAGCTGTTTTTT.

This clonotype was observed many times. The genes are TRBV6-1 and TRBJ2-7; 13 bases map to TRBD2. The CDR3 extends over 17 amino acids. The germline gives CDR1 MNHNS, CDR2 SASEGT. J lost 0 bases, V lost 6 bases, and 8 bases had no gene match. CDR3 bases: TGTGCCAGCAGCCTACTAGCGGGAGGGCCTAGCTCCTACGAGCAGTACTTC. This codes for CASSLLAGGPSSYEQYF.

The J gene is TRBJ1-2, the V gene TRBV7-9; D is ambiguous. Looked up from germline, CDR1 is SEHNR and CDR2 is FQNEAQ (reference sequence). Trimming cost V 0 bases and J 8 bases, with 28 bases left between them. There are 19 residues in the CDR3. CDR3 sequence: CASSLALYRRGGRLFGYTF. As DNA, the CDR3 is TGTGCCAGCAGCTTAGCTCTGTATCGACGGGGAGGCCGGTTATTCGGCTACACCTTC.

This clonotype was observed many times. The chain couples TRBV18 to TRBJ1-2; unclear D gene. The CDR3 length is 13 residues. V was clipped by 1 base and J by 1 base, with 4 bases between them. Per germline, CDR1 KGHSH and CDR2 LQKENI. CDR3 DNA sequence: TGTGCCAGCTCACCACGAGTTAACTATGGCTACACCTTC. This encodes CASSPRVNYGYTF.

This clonotype occurred many times. V is TRBV29-1 and J is TRBJ2-7, with TRBD1 identical over 8 bases. Germline V CDR1 and CDR2: SQVTM, ANQGSEA. V dropped 6 bases and J dropped 3; count of bases not matched to a gene: 10. This CDR3 contains 14 residues. The CDR3 sequence is CSVTQGANHYEQYF. DNA for the CDR3: TGCAGCGTAACCCAGGGGGCCAACCACTACGAGCAGTACTTC.

Ten or more counts support this clonotype. This chain uses TRBV20-1 with TRBJ2-3; a weak D match, TRBD1 (6 bases). CDR1 is DFQATT and CDR2 is SNEGSKA in the germline V gene (reference sequence). Trimming shortened V by 0 bases and J by 10 bases, and 20 bases separated the two germline ends. The length of the CDR3 is 15 residues. DNA of the CDR3: TGCAGTGCTAGAGATTCAGGGCCCTCCCAGGGGCCGCAGTATTTT. This codes for CSARDSGPSQGPQYF.

This clonotype was found many times. The CDR3 coding sequence is TGTGCCAGCAGCCAGAAACAGCCGGTGAGCTCCTACAATGAGCAGTTCTTC. Translated, it gives CASSQKQPVSSYNEQFF. V usage is TRBV4-2 and J usage is TRBJ2-1; no clear D. Trimming cost V 3 bases and J 0 bases, with 15 bases left between them. CDR1 LGHNA and CDR2 YNFKEQ come from the germline V gene. The CDR3 runs 17 residues.

This clonotype showed up many times. The V call is TRBV27, the J call TRBJ2-3, with D perhaps matching TRBD2 (7 bases). Germline CDR1 and CDR2: MNHEY and SMNVEV (reference sequence). This CDR3 contains 19 residues. V was trimmed by 2 bases and J by 5 bases, leaving 26 bases between them. CDR3 in amino acids: CASSLRPPGGGERRDTQYF. The CDR3 nucleotides read TGTGCCAGCAGTTTACGGCCCCCTGGAGGGGGGGAGCGGAGAGATACGCAGTATTTT.